In its sample, the clone carrying this TCR beta chain was seen many times. No antigen is known for it. This record belongs to a study of metastatic and nonmetastatic thyroid tumors. On the study more broadly: Repertoires of blood and of tissue (tumor or nodule) from malignant and benign thyroid patients were compared.

Study conclusions and caveats: Compared with benign nodules, malignant thyroid tumors were reported to have significantly higher TCR beta diversity in both blood and tumor.

Nobody among the patients had been given any treatment before thyroid surgery. Germline V CDR1 and CDR2: MGHRA, YSYEKL. V lost 4 bases and J lost 2, with 9 bases in between. CDR3 length: 13 residues. In the original processing: Clinicopathological groups differed in CDR3, with these differences serving to build a distant-metastasis classifier for papillary thyroid cancer. Using MiXCR, TCRdb re-called clones from the PCR reads. The V and J calls reflect TCRdb's pipeline rather than the authors' work. The sample contains 75,000 to 100,000 clones, 10% to 15% of which appear only once. Sequenced sample: blood. The rearrangement joins TRBV4-1 to TRBJ2-7; D is perhaps TRBD1 or TRBD2 (5 bases each). This receptor was obtained from a female donor with papillary thyroid cancer or a benign thyroid nodule (not recorded which). Some clones in this sample may be carry-over from other donors' samples. The CDR3 DNA sequence: TGCGCCAGCAGCCGAGGGGCAACCTACGAGCAGTACTTC. The encoded protein is CASSRGATYEQYF.